These 13 T cell receptor beta chains were sequenced from one sample in a study of T cell changes during pregnancy in multiple sclerosis (dated by TCRdb to between 2017 and 2020). The library relied on the immunoSEQ multiplex PCR assay. Drawn from immuneACCESS, this table holds only the in-frame rearrangements with V and J called that TCRdb kept. Clones are partly lost; checked studies trace under half to an unresolved V gene and leave the rest unexplained. The sample table records 50,000 to 70,000 clones; around 92% of these occur just once. The ten largest account for approximately 2% of the sample. The specimen comprised peripheral blood, sampled in the third trimester of pregnancy. The receptors were sampled from a female donor in good health, enrolled as a control in a pregnancy study.

The chain joins TRBV29-1 to TRBJ1-3, with a tentative D call TRBD1 (5 bases). Deletions cut 4 bases from V and 2 bases from J, with 12 bases between. The germline gives CDR1 SQVTM, CDR2 ANQGSEA. The CDR3 covers 14 residues. The CDR3 loop reads CSVVGQGAGNTIYF. For the CDR3, the DNA is TGCAGCGTTGTAGGCCAAGGGGCTGGAAACACCATATATTTT.

This chain's CDR3 is CASSWGGTGLFTDTQYF. For the CDR3, the DNA is TGTGCCAGCAGTTGGGGGGGGACAGGGCTTTTCACAGATACGCAGTATTTT. The rearrangement joins TRBV5-6 to TRBJ2-3, with 9 bases lining up with TRBD1. CDR1 is SGHDT, CDR2 YYEEEE, per germline. Trimming at V came to 5 bases and at J to 2 bases, leaving 12 bases not matched to a gene. The CDR3 loop spans 17 amino acids.

The chain links TRBV27 to TRBJ2-1; no firm D call. This CDR3 spans 12 amino acids. CDR1 and CDR2 from the germline V gene are MNHEY and SMNVEV (reference sequence). Trimming pared 4 bases from V and 8 bases from J, leaving 9 bases between. The CDR3 spells CASSSLLYEQFF. The CDR3 region has the DNA TGTGCCAGCAGTTCTCTATTGTATGAGCAGTTCTTC.

The chain has TRBV7-2 and TRBJ2-7; 11 nucleotides agree with TRBD2. The CDR3 consists of 15 residues. Looked up from germline, CDR1 is SGHTA and CDR2 is FQGNSA. Trimming at V came to 5 bases and at J to 6 bases, leaving 9 bases not matched to a gene. CDR3 sequence reads: CASSLAGTSGLEQYF. The CDR3 DNA is TGTGCCAGCAGCCTTGCTGGGACTAGCGGACTCGAGCAGTACTTC.

This chain uses TRBV9 with TRBJ1-3; 9 bases are a match to TRBD1. This CDR3 region has 15 residues. Germline CDR1 reads SGDLS; CDR2 reads YYNGEE. Trimming took 2 bases from V and 4 from J; bases not matched to a gene: 4. The DNA of the CDR3 is TGTGCCAGCAGCGTCGACAGGGGGTACGGAAACACCATATATTTT. This codes for CASSVDRGYGNTIYF.

The J gene is TRBJ2-1, the V gene TRBV5-1, with TRBD2 matching 9 bases. Germline loops: CDR1 SGHRS, CDR2 YFSETQ. The CDR3 is 15 amino acids. The trim removed 5 bases at V and 12 bases at J, leaving 15 bases unmatched. In DNA, the CDR3 is TGCGCCAGCAGTTTAGCGGGGGAACCAAGAGGGCGGCAGTTCTTC. Translation gives CASSLAGEPRGRQFF. Full variable domain (missing parts from reference TRBV5-1 and TRBJ2-1): KAGVTQTPRYLIKTRGQQVTLSCSPISGHRSVSWYQQTPGQGLQFLFEYFSETQRNKGNFPGRFSGRQFSNSRSEMNVSTLELGDSALYLCASSLAGEPRGRQFFGPGTRLTVL.

The genes are TRBV10-1 and TRBJ2-3; TRBD1 might be the D (7 bases). Trimming shortened V by 0 bases and J by 1 base, and 20 bases separated the two germline ends. This CDR3 comprises 19 residues. CDR1 and CDR2 (germline): WNHNN, SYGVQD (reference sequence). Written as DNA, the CDR3 is TGCGCCAGCAGTGAGTCCCAGGGGGGCCGGGGATTGGGCACAGATACGCAGTATTTT. This encodes CASSESQGGRGLGTDTQYF.

The V gene is TRBV21-1, the J gene TRBJ2-7; the D call of TRBD2 is as the table states it, not checked on the DNA. TRBV21-1 is flagged as a pseudogene. The CDR3 loop spans 17 amino acids. Written as DNA, the CDR3 is TGTGCCAGCAGCTCCCCCTTTACGGAGGGAAAGTCCTACGAGCAGTACTTC. Protein sequence: CASSSPFTEGKSYEQYF.

This clone was seen a single time. One junction end does not reproduce the germline sequence, and a read error may be involved. The chain combines TRBV20-1 with TRBJ2-3, with D unresolved. Germline V gives CDR1 DFQATT, CDR2 SNEGSKA (reference sequence). There are 9 residues in the CDR3. CDR3 sequence (DNA): TGCAGTGCTAGAGATGGCACACCTTTT. Its protein is CSARDGTPF.

The chain joins TRBV5-1 to TRBJ2-1, with 7 bases identical to TRBD2. The junction had 6 bases not matched to a gene; V was cut back by 5 bases and J by 1 base. This CDR3 spans 15 amino acids. Germline loops: CDR1 SGHRS, CDR2 YFSETQ. The CDR3 loop reads CASRGRGMSYNEQFF. In nucleotides, the CDR3 is TGCGCCAGCAGGGGGCGGGGGATGTCCTACAATGAGCAGTTCTTC.

Note on this clone: Different DNA sequences within this sample yield the same CDR3. V gene TRBV18 combines with J gene TRBJ1-5; 8 nucleotides agree with TRBD1. The CDR3 consists of 16 residues. Germline V gene data show CDR1 as KGHSH and CDR2 as LQKENI. V shed 2 bases and J 4 bases; nucleotides not matched to a gene: 7. The CDR3 sequence: CASSPSSGGGNQPQHF. Here the CDR3 DNA reads TGTGCCAGCTCACCATCCTCAGGGGGCGGGAATCAGCCCCAGCATTTT.

The chain joins TRBV6-5 to TRBJ2-2; perhaps TRBD1 as D (6 bases). V lost 6 bases to trimming and J lost 4 bases, with 12 bases between them. From germline, CDR1 is MNHEY and CDR2 SVGAGI. This CDR3 contains 14 residues. CDR3 region: CASSLTGSTGELFF. CDR3 DNA: TGTGCCAGCAGCTTAACAGGGAGCACCGGGGAGCTGTTTTTT.

On this clone: One end of the junction fails to match germline, which may point to a read error. V and J are TRBV7-7 and TRBJ2-7; the match to TRBD1 covers 9 bases. This CDR3 has 13 amino acids. Germline CDR1 SSHAT, CDR2 FNYEAQ (reference sequence). CDR3 DNA: TGTGCTAGCAGCTCGGACAGGGGAGACGAGCAGTACTTC. Translated: CASSSDRGDEQYF.